One and the same sample provided the 20 T cell receptor beta chains below, sequenced in a study of human T cells and chemical hapten exposure. This sample's time point: healthy volunteer bleed at 2 weeks. Unfractionated whole blood was the source from which total RNA was extracted. TCRdb independently ran MiXCR on the RACE reads; one entry per CDR3 protein. Altogether tens of thousands of distinct CDR3 sequences are present, approximately 10% being singletons, with the ten largest covering around 2.8%. Sequencing used whole blood. All receptors come from a female donor in good health. Some clones in this sample may be carry-over from other donors' samples.

This clonotype was counted only a few times. This chain joins TRBV5-1 and TRBJ1-1, with D uncertain. Germline CDR1 and CDR2: SGHRS and YFSETQ. The V end lost 4 bases, the J end lost 4 bases, and 8 bases lay between the germline ends. CDR3 length: 12 residues. Here the CDR3 DNA reads TGCGCCAGCAGCCCCCCATCCACTGAAGCTTTCTTT. It is translated as CASSPPSTEAFF.

The rearrangement uses TRBV6-5 and TRBJ1-2; possibly TRBD1 for D (6 bases). The V gene lost 7 bases and the J gene lost 4 bases, with 34 bases spanning the gap. There are 20 residues in the CDR3. CDR1 is MNHEY, CDR2 SVGAGI, per germline. CDR3 bases: TGTGCCAGCACCACTCTGAAGGGGGGTTGGACGTCGGCACTGGGCTATGGCTACACCTTC. Translation gives CASTTLKGGWTSALGYGYTF.

The V call is TRBV30, the J call TRBJ1-1; possible D gene TRBD1, 5 bases. The CDR3 loop spans 14 amino acids. Germline assignment: CDR1 GTSNPN and CDR2 SVGIG (reference sequence). V was cut by 1 base and J by 6 bases, with 15 bases left in between. The CDR3 DNA reads TGTGCCTGGAGTGATATGGAGGTGGGGGCTGAAGCTTTCTTT. Translation gives CAWSDMEVGAEAFF. Looking up the rest from reference TRBV30 and TRBJ1-1 gives the full variable domain: SQTIHQWPATLVQPVGSPLSLECTVEGTSNPNLYWYRQAAGRGLQLLFYSVGIGQISSEVPQNLSASRPQDRQFILSSKKLLLSDSGFYLCAWSDMEVGAEAFFGQGTRLTVV.

The chain joins TRBV29-1 to TRBJ2-1, with TRBD2 identical over 9 bases. The CDR3 totals 15 residues. Per the germline V gene, CDR1 is SQVTM and CDR2 is ANQGSEA. After removal of 2 bases from V and 9 bases from J, the junction contained 11 bases not matched to a gene. The CDR3 here is CSVETRGAGGGEQFF. CDR3 bases: TGCAGCGTTGAAACCCGTGGAGCGGGAGGCGGTGAGCAGTTCTTC.

This clonotype was detected only a few times. The rearrangement uses TRBV6-5 and TRBJ2-1; 11 bases map to TRBD1. The CDR3 runs 15 residues. Germline loops: CDR1 MNHEY, CDR2 SVGAGI. V dropped 2 bases and J dropped 10; count of bases not matched to a gene: 7. CDR3 in amino acids: CASSYRGQGAKEQFF. The CDR3, as DNA: TGTGCCAGCAGTTACCGCGGACAGGGGGCAAAAGAGCAGTTCTTC.

This clonotype has more than one count but fewer than ten. CDR3 bases: TGTGCCAGCAGCTTAGAAGCGGGAGGTCGGAATGAGCAGTTCTTC. Protein product: CASSLEAGGRNEQFF. V gene TRBV11-2 combines with J gene TRBJ2-1; 9 bases map to TRBD2. V was pared by 0 bases and J by 7 bases, with 4 bases of the junction left unmatched. The length of the CDR3 is 15 residues. The germline CDR1 and CDR2 sequences are SGHAT and FQNNGV.

This clonotype showed up just a few times. The chain links TRBV7-9 to TRBJ1-1; D ambiguous. This CDR3 has 14 residues. The germline gives CDR1 SEHNR, CDR2 FQNEAQ (reference sequence). The V end was cut by 1 base, the J end by 1 base, with 7 bases between. The CDR3 sequence: CASSLVPGNTEAFF. For the CDR3, the DNA is TGTGCCAGCAGCTTAGTCCCCGGGAACACTGAAGCTTTCTTT.

V gene TRBV23-1 combines with J gene TRBJ2-2; a possible D gene is TRBD1 (6 bases). TRBV23-1 counts as an open reading frame of uncertain function. Between the trimmed V and J ends, which lost 6 bases and 6 bases, there was a span of 11 bases. The CDR3 loop spans 13 amino acids. CDR3 residues: CASSTQGSGELFF. As DNA, the CDR3 is TGCGCCAGCAGCACACAGGGTTCCGGGGAGCTGTTTTTT.

V is TRBV30 and J is TRBJ2-1; D may be TRBD2 (6 bases). Germline CDR1 reads GTSNPN; CDR2 reads SVGIG (reference sequence). The V end lost 4 bases, the J end lost 8 bases, and 12 bases lay between the germline ends. The CDR3 has 12 amino acids. CDR3 region: CAWTPGLDEQFF. CDR3 sequence (DNA): TGTGCCTGGACCCCGGGACTGGATGAGCAGTTCTTC.

This clonotype has at least ten counts. The chain employs TRBV6-1 and TRBJ1-4; the D is unclear. The CDR3 covers 15 residues. Trimming removed 6 bases from V and 5 bases from J, with 16 bases in between. Germline CDR1 reads MNHNS; CDR2 reads SASEGT. The CDR3 nucleotides are TGTGCCAGCAGCACAAAACCGACCGGAAATGAAAAACTGTTTTTT. Encoded protein: CASSTKPTGNEKLFF.

This clonotype was observed a few times. This sequence joins TRBV6-5 and TRBJ2-3; 10 positions match TRBD2. The CDR3 runs 18 residues. Germline CDR1 MNHEY, CDR2 SVGAGI. V lost 0 bases to trimming and J lost 2 bases; unmatched junction nucleotides: 8. The CDR3 sequence is CASSYSLPSGSYTDTQYF. As DNA, the CDR3 is TGTGCCAGCAGTTACTCCCTTCCTAGCGGGAGTTACACAGATACGCAGTATTTT.

This clonotype was found a few times. V is TRBV7-3 and J is TRBJ2-3; D possibly corresponds to TRBD1 (5 bases). V lost 1 base, J lost 6 bases, and 14 bases lay in between. The CDR3 covers 15 residues. Germline V CDR1 and CDR2: SGHTA, FQGTGA. The CDR3 bases are TGTGCCAGCAGCTTAAAGGCAGGGAAAGAGGATACGCAGTATTTT. This sequence encodes CASSLKAGKEDTQYF.

J is TRBJ1-1 and V is TRBV5-1; 7 bases are shared with TRBD1. The CDR3 runs to 15 residues. CDR1 is SGHRS, CDR2 YFSETQ, per germline. Trimming cost V 0 bases and J 1 base; bases outside gene matches: 3. CDR3 sequence: CASSLGGGRNTEAFF. The CDR3 DNA reads as TGCGCCAGCAGCTTGGGAGGGGGCAGGAACACTGAAGCTTTCTTT.

The rearrangement uses TRBV12-3 or TRBV12-4 and TRBJ1-5, with no clear D. The V and J ends lost 0 bases and 9 bases respectively, with 6 bases between them. The CDR3 is made up of 12 amino acids. This chain's CDR3 is CASSLALGPQHF. The CDR3 bases are TGTGCCAGCAGTTTAGCGCTAGGGCCCCAGCATTTT.

The CDR3 loop reads CASSQASGGSGELFF. DNA for the CDR3: TGTGCCAGCAGCCAGGCTAGCGGGGGGTCCGGGGAGCTGTTTTTT. The rearrangement links TRBV3-1 to TRBJ2-2; 11 bases align to TRBD2. The germline gives CDR1 LGHDT, CDR2 YNNKEL (reference sequence). The ends lost 3 bases at V and 6 bases at J; junction bases unmatched: 3. CDR3 size: 15 residues.

This clonotype was picked up a small number of times. The chain couples TRBV5-1 to TRBJ2-3; TRBD1 aligns across 7 bases. Looked up from germline, CDR1 is SGHRS and CDR2 is YFSETQ. Trimming took 4 bases from V and 4 from J; bases not matched to a gene: 3. The CDR3 contains 13 residues. The CDR3 loop reads CASSPTGADTQYF. The CDR3 nucleotides read TGCGCCAGCAGCCCAACAGGGGCAGATACGCAGTATTTT.

At least ten counts were recorded for this clonotype. The J gene is TRBJ2-1, the V gene TRBV10-2; 12 nucleotides match TRBD2. The CDR3 covers 16 residues. The germline CDR1 and CDR2 sequences are WSHSY and SAAADI. With V trimmed by 3 bases and J by 2 bases, 2 bases remained unmatched. The CDR3 nucleotides are TGCGCCAGCAGTGATCCTAGCGGGAGGGCCTACAATGAGCAGTTCTTC. It translates to CASSDPSGRAYNEQFF.

The chain combines TRBV2 with TRBJ2-7; D possibly corresponds to TRBD2 (6 bases). The CDR3 has 16 amino acids. Germline V lookup: CDR1 SNHLY, CDR2 FYNNEI. V lost 5 bases, J lost 6 bases, and 23 bases lay in between. The chain's CDR3 is CASSSGGAGGFLEQYF. CDR3 nucleotides: TGTGCCAGCAGTTCCGGTGGTGCAGGAGGGTTCCTCGAGCAGTACTTC.

J is TRBJ2-7 and V is TRBV6-2 or TRBV6-3; 8 nucleotides align to TRBD2. CDR1 is MNHEY and CDR2 is SVGEGT in the germline V gene. V lost 2 bases and J lost 5; bases outside the gene matches: 2. CDR3 length equals 13 residues. CDR3 amino acids: CASSYAGGNEQYF. Here the CDR3 DNA reads TGTGCCAGCAGTTACGCGGGAGGTAACGAGCAGTACTTC.

The chain uses TRBV7-9 and TRBJ2-2; D gene uncertain. This CDR3 region has 13 residues. Trimming removed 1 base at V and 4 bases at J, with 4 bases between. Germline V gives CDR1 SEHNR, CDR2 FQNEAQ (reference sequence). The CDR3, as DNA: TGTGCCAGCAGCTTAGACGGCACCGGGGAGCTGTTTTTT. Translating it yields CASSLDGTGELFF.